This T cell receptor beta chain was identified during a study of T cell responses to AZD1222 COVID-19 vaccine. Germline CDR1 reads MNHEY; CDR2 reads SVGAGI. Germline trimming cut 8 bases from V and 3 bases from J; bases unmatched to any gene: 7. This CDR3 spans 14 amino acids. Clones were read by immunoSEQ multiplex PCR, and TCRdb kept only the in-frame ones, dropping some. The sample includes over 130,000 clones, 70% to 90% of them seen just once. Note on this clone: Antigen unknown.

Study outcomes and limitations: Spike-specific TCR depth and breadth grew after two AZD1222 doses. Donors, mostly white British, included more females; clonal diversity was possibly underestimated. Sampled repertoires all dated from after the peak T cell response.

The rearrangement links TRBV6-5 to TRBJ1-5, with TRBD1 matching 7 bases. The TCR sequence derives from an adult who received the AZD1222 COVID-19 vaccine. This specimen was peripheral blood, taken 28 days after the second AZD1222 dose. This CDR3 is CASSGQAYNQPQHF. As DNA, the CDR3 is TGTGCCAGCTCAGGACAGGCCTACAATCAGCCCCAGCATTTT.